This T cell receptor beta chain was sequenced for a study of Ad26.COV2.S vaccination and SARS-CoV-2 variants. Whole-study context: Among those in the COV1001 Ad26.COV2.S trial arm was the donor.

This sample's treatment: around 19 received Ad26.COV2.S at low or high dose, single or two shots; about five received placebo; per-sample allocation not given. All samples were drawn on day 63, counting from the first vaccine or placebo injection. Cohort 1b enrolled adults aged 18-55 years in Boston. Clones were read by immunoSEQ multiplex PCR, and TCRdb kept only the in-frame ones, dropping some. This sample has some 520,000 clones, with around 90% found just once. V lost 7 bases and J 6 bases, leaving 16 bases between the germline ends. This CDR3 has 14 residues. Per germline, CDR1 MNHEY and CDR2 SVGEGT.

This TCR derives from a person aged 18-65 years who received the Ad26.COV2.S COVID-19 vaccine or a placebo. Here the sequenced sample was peripheral blood, taken in a trial of Ad26.COV2.S vaccine versus placebo. The rearrangement joins TRBV6-2 or TRBV6-3 to TRBJ1-5; no clear D. The CDR3 DNA reads TGTGCCAGCACCCCCGACCTGACCGGTCAGCCCCAGCATTTT. It is translated as CASTPDLTGQPQHF.